The clone carrying this T cell receptor beta chain was recorded a few times. Its specificity is not known. Indicated treatment: approximately 9-day PBMC culture with coronavirus spike peptide pools or control peptides (ViraFEST assay). The unexposed donor gave CD4+ T cells before the COVID-19 pandemic (2011-2018). Alongside about 9.9 IU/ml IL-2 and approximately 9.8 ug/ml peptide pools, PBMCs were cultured at approximately 2 million per well. The sample comes from a study of vaccination and CD4 T cells after COVID-19. Study-wide background: In the convalescent cohort, there were six males and four females, two of them Hispanic. Broader study findings: Rising from around 20 to 38, the median of SARS-CoV-2-reactive clonotypes did not change significantly. Analysis of convalescent patients found that 304 of 307 vaccine-specific clones were spike mono-reactive.

Cultured CD4+ T cell DNA was sequenced using the Oncomine TCR Beta short-read assay. TCRdb ran MiXCR on the PCR reads and lists one entry per CDR3 protein. The sample holds 6,000 to 8,000 distinct CDR3 sequences, less than 40% seen once. This CDR3 has 16 residues. CDR1 is SGHKS, CDR2 YYEKEE, per germline (reference sequence). V dropped 4 bases and J dropped 0 bases, with 14 bases sitting between them. Sequencing was done on a sample of CD4+ T cells from blood, cultured in vitro. The sequence was collected from a human donor in good health. The chain employs TRBV5-5 and TRBJ1-5; perhaps TRBD1 as D (6 bases). This chain's CDR3 is CASSLGTLYSNQPQHF. In DNA form, the CDR3 reads TGTGCCAGCAGCCTCGGGACACTTTATAGCAATCAGCCCCAGCATTTT.